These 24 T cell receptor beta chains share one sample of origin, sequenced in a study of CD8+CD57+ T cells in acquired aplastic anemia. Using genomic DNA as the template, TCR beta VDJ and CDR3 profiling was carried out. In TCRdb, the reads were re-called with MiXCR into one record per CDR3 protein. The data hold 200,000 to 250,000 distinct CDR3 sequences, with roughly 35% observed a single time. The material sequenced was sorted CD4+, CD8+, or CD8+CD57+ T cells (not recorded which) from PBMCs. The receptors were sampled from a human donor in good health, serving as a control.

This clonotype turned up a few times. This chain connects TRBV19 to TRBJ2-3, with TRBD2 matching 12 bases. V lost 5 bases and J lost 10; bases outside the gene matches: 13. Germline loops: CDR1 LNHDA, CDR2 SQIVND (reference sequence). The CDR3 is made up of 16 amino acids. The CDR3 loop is CASSPQLAGGEYAQYF. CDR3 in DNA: TGTGCCAGTAGTCCCCAACTAGCGGGAGGAGAATATGCGCAGTATTTT.

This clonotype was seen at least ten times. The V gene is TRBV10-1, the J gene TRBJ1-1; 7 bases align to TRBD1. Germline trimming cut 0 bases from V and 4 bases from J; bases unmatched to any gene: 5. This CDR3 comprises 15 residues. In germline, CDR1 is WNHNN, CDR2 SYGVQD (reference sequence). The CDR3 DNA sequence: TGCGCCAGCAGTGAGTCTCAAAGGGACAGCACTGAAGCTTTCTTT. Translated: CASSESQRDSTEAFF.

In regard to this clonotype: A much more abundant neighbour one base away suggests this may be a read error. CDR3 amino acids: CASRYYRGRGQDGYTF. Written as DNA, the CDR3 is TGTGCCAGCAGGTACTATCGAGGCAGGGGGCAAGATGGCTACACCTTC. This chain connects TRBV6-5 to TRBJ1-2; 8 bases map to TRBD1. Germline V lookup: CDR1 MNHEY, CDR2 SVGAGI. The CDR3 is made up of 16 amino acids.

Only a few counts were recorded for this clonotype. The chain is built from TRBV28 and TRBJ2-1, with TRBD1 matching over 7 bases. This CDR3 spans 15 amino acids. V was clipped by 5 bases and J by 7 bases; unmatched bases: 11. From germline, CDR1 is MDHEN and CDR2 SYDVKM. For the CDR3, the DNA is TGTGCCAGCAGTATTACCCTAACAGGGGCGAATGAGCAGTTCTTC. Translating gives CASSITLTGANEQFF.

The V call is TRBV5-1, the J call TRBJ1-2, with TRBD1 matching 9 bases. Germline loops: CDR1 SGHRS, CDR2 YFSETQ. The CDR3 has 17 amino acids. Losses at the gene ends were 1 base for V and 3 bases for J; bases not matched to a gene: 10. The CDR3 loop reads CASSLTPRDRDDYGYTF. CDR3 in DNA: TGCGCCAGCAGCTTGACCCCCCGGGACAGGGACGACTATGGCTACACCTTC.

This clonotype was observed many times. The CDR3 DNA follows: TGTGCCAGCAGTGACCTAGGCAAAAACATTCAGTACTTC. It is translated as CASSDLGKNIQYF. The J gene is TRBJ2-4, the V gene TRBV2; D gene unclear. The CDR3 length is 13 residues. The germline V gene encodes CDR1 SNHLY and CDR2 FYNNEI. Trimming removed 3 bases at V and 3 bases at J, with 6 bases between.

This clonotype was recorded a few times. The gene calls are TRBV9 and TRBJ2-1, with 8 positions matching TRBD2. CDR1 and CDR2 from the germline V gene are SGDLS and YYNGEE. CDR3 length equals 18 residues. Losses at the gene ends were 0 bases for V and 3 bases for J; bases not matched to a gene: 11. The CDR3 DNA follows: TGTGCCAGCAGCGTAGGTTTTGCGGGGGGTCTTATCTACAATGAGCAGTTCTTC. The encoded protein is CASSVGFAGGLIYNEQFF.

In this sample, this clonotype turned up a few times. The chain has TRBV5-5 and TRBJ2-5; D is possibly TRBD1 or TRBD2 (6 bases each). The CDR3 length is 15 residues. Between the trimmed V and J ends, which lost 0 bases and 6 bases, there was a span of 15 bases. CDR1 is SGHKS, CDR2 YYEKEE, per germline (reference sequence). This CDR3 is CASSLEGGPPQTQYF. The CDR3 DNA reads TGTGCCAGCAGCTTGGAGGGGGGACCGCCACAGACCCAGTACTTC.

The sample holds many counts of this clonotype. In nucleotides, the CDR3 is TGTGCCAGCAGTCAAGGGGGCAGGGATGGAGAGACCCAGTACTTC. Translating it yields CASSQGGRDGETQYF. The V and J genes are TRBV25-1 and TRBJ2-5; 7 bases map to TRBD1. The V segment lost 5 bases and the J segment 4 bases; nucleotides outside the gene matches: 10. Germline CDR1 MGHDK, CDR2 SYGVNS. CDR3 length: 15 residues.

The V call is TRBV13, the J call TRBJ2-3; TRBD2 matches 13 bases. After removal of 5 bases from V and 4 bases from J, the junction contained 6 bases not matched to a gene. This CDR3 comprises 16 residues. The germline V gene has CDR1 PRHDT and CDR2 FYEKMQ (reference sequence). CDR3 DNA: TGTGCCAGCAGCCTCGGACTAGCGGGAGTATCAGATACGCAGTATTTT. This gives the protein CASSLGLAGVSDTQYF.

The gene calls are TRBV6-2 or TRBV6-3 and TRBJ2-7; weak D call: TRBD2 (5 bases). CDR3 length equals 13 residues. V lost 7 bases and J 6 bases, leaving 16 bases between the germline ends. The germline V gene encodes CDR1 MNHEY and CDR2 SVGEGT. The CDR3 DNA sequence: TGTGCCAGCATAGCTGGGAGAGGTGGCGAGCAGTACTTC. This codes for CASIAGRGGEQYF.

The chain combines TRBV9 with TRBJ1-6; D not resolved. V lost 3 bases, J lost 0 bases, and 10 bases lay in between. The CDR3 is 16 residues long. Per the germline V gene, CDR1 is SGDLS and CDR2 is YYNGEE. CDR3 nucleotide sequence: TGTGCCAGCAGCGCGACCGGCGGCTCCTATAATTCACCCCTCCACTTT. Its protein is CASSATGGSYNSPLHF. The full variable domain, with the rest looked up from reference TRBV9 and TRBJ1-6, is DSGVTQTPKHLITATGQRVTLRCSPRSGDLSVYWYQQSLDQGLQFLIQYYNGEERAKGNILERFSAQQFPDLHSELNLSSLELGDSALYFCASSATGGSYNSPLHFGNGTRLTVT.

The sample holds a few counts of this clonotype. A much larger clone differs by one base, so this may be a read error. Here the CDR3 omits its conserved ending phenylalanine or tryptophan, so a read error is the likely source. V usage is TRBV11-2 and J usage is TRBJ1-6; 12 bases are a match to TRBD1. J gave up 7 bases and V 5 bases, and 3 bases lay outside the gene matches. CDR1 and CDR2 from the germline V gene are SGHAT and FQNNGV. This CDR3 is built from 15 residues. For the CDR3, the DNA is TGTGCCAGCAGCCCCGGGACAGGGGGCAATTCACCCCTCCACTCT. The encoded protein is CASSPGTGGNSPLHS.

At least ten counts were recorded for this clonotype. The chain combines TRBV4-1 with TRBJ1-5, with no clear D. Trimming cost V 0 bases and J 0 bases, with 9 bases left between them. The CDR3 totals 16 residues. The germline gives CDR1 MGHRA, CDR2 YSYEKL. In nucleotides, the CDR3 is TGCGCCAGCAGCCAAGAGTTCGGTCTTAGCAATCAGCCCCAGCATTTT. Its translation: CASSQEFGLSNQPQHF.

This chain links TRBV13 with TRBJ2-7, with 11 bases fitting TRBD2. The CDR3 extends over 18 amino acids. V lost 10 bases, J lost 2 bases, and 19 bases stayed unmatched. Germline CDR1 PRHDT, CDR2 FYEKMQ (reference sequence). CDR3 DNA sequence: TGTGCCAACAGGTCCAACCCCTTTAGCGGGGGGGCCCCCTACGAGCAGTACTTC. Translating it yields CANRSNPFSGGAPYEQYF.

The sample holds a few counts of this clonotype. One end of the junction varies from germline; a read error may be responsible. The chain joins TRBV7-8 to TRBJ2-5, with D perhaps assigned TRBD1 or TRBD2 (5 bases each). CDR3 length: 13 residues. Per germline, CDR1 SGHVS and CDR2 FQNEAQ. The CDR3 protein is CASSGAGTETQYF. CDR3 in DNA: TGTGCTAGCAGTGGGGCAGGGACCGAGACCCAGTACTTC. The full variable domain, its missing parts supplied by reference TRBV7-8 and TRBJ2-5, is GAGVSQSPRYKVAKRGQDVALRCDPISGHVSLFWYQQALGQGPEFLTYFQNEAQLDKSGLPSDRFFAERPEGSVSTLKIQRTQQEDSAVYLCASSGAGTETQYFGPGTRLLVL.

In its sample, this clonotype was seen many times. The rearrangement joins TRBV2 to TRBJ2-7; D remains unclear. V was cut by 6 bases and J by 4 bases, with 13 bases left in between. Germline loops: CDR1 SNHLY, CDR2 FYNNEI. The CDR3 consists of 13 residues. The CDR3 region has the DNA TGTGCCAGCAGCCCCACGACGGATTACGAGCAGTACTTC. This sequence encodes CASSPTTDYEQYF.

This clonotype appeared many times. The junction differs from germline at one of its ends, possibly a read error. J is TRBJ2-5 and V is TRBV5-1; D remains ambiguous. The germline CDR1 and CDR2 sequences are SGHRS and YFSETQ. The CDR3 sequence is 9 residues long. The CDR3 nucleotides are TGCGCCAGCAGCTTGGGGCGGTGCTTC. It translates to CASSLGRCF.

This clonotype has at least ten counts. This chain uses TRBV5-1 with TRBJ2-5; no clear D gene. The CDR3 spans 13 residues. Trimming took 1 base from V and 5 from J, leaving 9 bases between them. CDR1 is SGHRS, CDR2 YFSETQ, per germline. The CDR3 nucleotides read TGCGCCAGCAGCTTGACACAGCCGGAGACCCAGTACTTC. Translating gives CASSLTQPETQYF.

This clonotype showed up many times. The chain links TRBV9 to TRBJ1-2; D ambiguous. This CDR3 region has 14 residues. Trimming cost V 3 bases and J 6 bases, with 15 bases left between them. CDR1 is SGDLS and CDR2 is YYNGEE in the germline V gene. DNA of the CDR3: TGTGCCAGCAGCGCCGACACGGCTGCCAATGGCTACACCTTC. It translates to CASSADTAANGYTF.

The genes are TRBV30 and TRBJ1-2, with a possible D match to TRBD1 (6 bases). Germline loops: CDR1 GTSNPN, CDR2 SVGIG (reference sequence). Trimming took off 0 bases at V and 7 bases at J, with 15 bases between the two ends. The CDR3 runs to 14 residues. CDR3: CAWSVLLTGRGYTF. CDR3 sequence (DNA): TGTGCCTGGAGTGTCCTGTTAACAGGGCGTGGCTACACCTTC. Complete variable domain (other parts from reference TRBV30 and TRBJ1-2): SQTIHQWPATLVQPVGSPLSLECTVEGTSNPNLYWYRQAAGRGLQLLFYSVGIGQISSEVPQNLSASRPQDRQFILSSKKLLLSDSGFYLCAWSVLLTGRGYTFGSGTRLTVV.

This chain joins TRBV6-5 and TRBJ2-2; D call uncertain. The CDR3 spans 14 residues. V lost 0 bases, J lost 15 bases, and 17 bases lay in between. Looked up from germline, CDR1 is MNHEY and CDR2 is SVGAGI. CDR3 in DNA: TGTGCCAGCAGTTACTCGTTCTCTGCTGCCGGGTTGTTTTTT. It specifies CASSYSFSAAGLFF.

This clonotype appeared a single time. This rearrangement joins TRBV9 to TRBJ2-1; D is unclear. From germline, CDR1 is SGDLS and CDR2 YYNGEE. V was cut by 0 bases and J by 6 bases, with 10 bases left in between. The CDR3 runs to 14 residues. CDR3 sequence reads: CASSVGRNSNEQFF. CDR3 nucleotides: TGTGCCAGCAGCGTAGGACGCAATTCCAATGAGCAGTTCTTC. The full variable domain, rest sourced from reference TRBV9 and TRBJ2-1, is DSGVTQTPKHLITATGQRVTLRCSPRSGDLSVYWYQQSLDQGLQFLIQYYNGEERAKGNILERFSAQQFPDLHSELNLSSLELGDSALYFCASSVGRNSNEQFFGPGTRLTVL.

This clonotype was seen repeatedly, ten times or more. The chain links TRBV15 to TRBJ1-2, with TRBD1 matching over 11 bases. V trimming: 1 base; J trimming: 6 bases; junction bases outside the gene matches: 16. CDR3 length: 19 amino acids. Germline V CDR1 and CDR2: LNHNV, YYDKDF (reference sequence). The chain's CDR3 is CATSRVLGKWTGGGNGYTF. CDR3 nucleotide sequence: TGTGCCACCAGCAGAGTCCTGGGCAAATGGACAGGGGGCGGGAATGGCTACACCTTC.